This TCR beta chain was sequenced during a study of T cells in Graves' hyperthyroidism and ophthalmopathy. Findings of the study overall: The blood repertoire included most of the expanded thyroid clonotypes above 0.001. In the analysis, a 13 V-J model separated ophthalmopathy from stable hyperthyroidism.

This clonotype was observed at least ten times. The antigen is undetermined. Trimming at V came to 4 bases and at J to 0 bases, leaving 5 bases not matched to a gene. The germline V gene has CDR1 MDHEN and CDR2 SYDVKM. The CDR3 covers 16 residues. Researchers took RNA transcripts and amplified the TCR beta CDR3 regions from them. Initially, a first-round RT-PCR of the TCR CDR3 employed the HTBI primer set. TCRdb re-derived calls from the multiplex PCR reads in MiXCR, one entry per CDR3 protein. The table includes under 400,000 distinct CDR3 sequences, about 20% detected once. The origin of this receptor is a woman between 50 and 59 years old with Graves' hyperthyroidism. The sample taken for sequencing was blood. V usage is TRBV28 and J usage is TRBJ2-4, with 8 nucleotides matching TRBD1. The CDR3 reads CASSSDRGEAKNIQYF. The CDR3 nucleotides read TGTGCCAGCAGTTCCGACAGGGGCGAAGCCAAAAACATTCAGTACTTC.